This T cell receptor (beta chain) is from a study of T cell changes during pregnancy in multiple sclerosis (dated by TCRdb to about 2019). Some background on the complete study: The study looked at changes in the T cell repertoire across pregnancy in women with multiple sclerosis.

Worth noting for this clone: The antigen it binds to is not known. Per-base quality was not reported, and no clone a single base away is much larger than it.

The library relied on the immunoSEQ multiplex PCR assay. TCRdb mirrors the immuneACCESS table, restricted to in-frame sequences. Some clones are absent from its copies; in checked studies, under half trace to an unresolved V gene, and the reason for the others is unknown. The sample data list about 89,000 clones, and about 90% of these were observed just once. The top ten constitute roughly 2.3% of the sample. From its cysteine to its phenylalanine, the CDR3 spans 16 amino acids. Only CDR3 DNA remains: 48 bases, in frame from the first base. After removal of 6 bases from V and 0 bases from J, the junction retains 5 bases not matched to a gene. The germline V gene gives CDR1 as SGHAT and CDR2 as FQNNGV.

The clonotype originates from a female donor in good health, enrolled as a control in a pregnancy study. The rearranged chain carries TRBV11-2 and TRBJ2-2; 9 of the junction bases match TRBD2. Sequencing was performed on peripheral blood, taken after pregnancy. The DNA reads TGTGCCAGCAGGGGGGCGGGAGGGCCGAACACCGGGGAGCTGTTTTTT. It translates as CASRGAGGPNTGELFF.